This TCR beta chain was retrieved from a study of shared clonotypes between healthy human individuals. V lost 0 bases to trimming and J lost 10 bases, with 13 bases between them. The CDR3 runs 15 residues. Germline V gene data show CDR1 as LNHNV and CDR2 as YYDKDF (reference sequence). This table comes from immunoSEQ multiplex PCR, and its TCRdb copy is limited to in-frame clones, with some not included. The sample includes some 2.4 million clones, 93% of them seen just once. The sequenced sample was naive CD4+ T cells from PBMCs. Specified subset: CD45RA+ positively selected. The chain uses TRBV15 and TRBJ1-6; TRBD1 might be the D (6 bases). The TCR was taken from a man between 18 and 35 years old in good health. Some clones in this sample may be carry-over from other donors' samples. The CDR3 sequence: CATSRDRRGGSPLHF. In DNA, the CDR3 is TGTGCCACCAGCAGAGATAGGAGGGGGGGATCACCCCTCCACTTT.